This TCR beta chain was profiled in a study of blood T cell repertoires in COVID-19. Using immunoSEQ multiplex PCR, the repertoire was profiled, and TCRdb retains in-frame clones only, with some absent. The sample lists about 130,000 clones; approximately 85% were seen once. Trimming took off 2 bases at V and 3 bases at J, with 14 bases between the two ends. There are 16 residues in the CDR3. Germline V gives CDR1 MNHEY, CDR2 SVGEGT. The chain joins TRBV6-2 or TRBV6-3 to TRBJ1-5, with D hard to call. The sequenced sample was peripheral blood. The receptor's source is a human donor in a cohort sampled during active COVID-19. CDR3 protein: CASSYHGRTNNQPQHF. The CDR3 nucleotides read TGTGCCAGCAGTTACCACGGCAGGACTAACAATCAGCCCCAGCATTTT.